Sequencing of this T cell receptor (beta chain) was carried out in a study of T-cell reconstitution after alpha-beta-depleted transplantation in children. This clonotype was seen more than once but under ten times. Unique molecular identifiers were incorporated during preparation of the TCRbeta library. Each CDR3 protein is one row after TCRdb ran MiXCR on the PCR reads. There are 700,000 to 850,000 distinct CDR3 sequences in the sample; approximately 15% occur only once, and just under 5% lies in the top ten. The CDR3 sequence is 16 residues long. CDR1 and CDR2 from the germline V gene are SGHRS and YFSETQ. Trimming cost V 4 bases and J 3 bases; bases outside gene matches: 7.

This clonotype was obtained from a male patient between 10 and 17 years old who had a stem cell transplant for acute lymphoblastic leukemia, so the T cells may come from the graft donor. The specimen was PBMCs, mostly from graft donor cells, collected 360 days after TCRalphabeta/CD19-depleted stem cell transplant. This chain joins TRBV5-1 and TRBJ2-3; 11 positions agree with TRBD1. The CDR3 coding sequence is TGCGCCAGCAGCCTGGACAGGGGGCGACGGACAGATACGCAGTATTTT. It encodes CASSLDRGRRTDTQYF.